The 21 T cell receptor beta chains below come from one sample, sequenced in a study of blood T cells in healthy people across ages. The use of a sample-barcoded 5' primer and a J-beta primer mix characterized a second PCR of roughly 6 to 11 cycles. TCRdb called the 5' RACE reads again in MiXCR, with one record for every CDR3 protein. Among 1.5 million to 2 million distinct CDR3 sequences listed, more than 35% were seen once. Sequencing was done on a sample of blood. The source of these receptors is a human donor in good health.

This clonotype was detected only once. The chain has TRBV12-3 or TRBV12-4 and TRBJ2-7; TRBD1 aligns across 7 bases. V trimming: 6 bases; J trimming: 2 bases; junction bases outside the gene matches: 7. This CDR3 region has 14 residues. The CDR3 spells CASSSHQGAYEQYF. Here the CDR3 DNA reads TGTGCCAGCAGCTCCCACCAGGGGGCCTACGAGCAGTACTTC.

The chain is built from TRBV20-1 and TRBJ2-5; D is possibly TRBD2 (6 bases). The CDR3 spans 17 residues. Germline lookup yields CDR1 DFQATT and CDR2 SNEGSKA (reference sequence). V was pared by 0 bases and J by 5 bases, with 22 bases between. The CDR3 DNA is TGCAGTGCTAGAGAGCATCCGGTTAAGTCGCGGGGTGAGACCCAGTACTTC. Encoded protein: CSAREHPVKSRGETQYF.

The chain recombines TRBV7-2 with TRBJ2-1, with D perhaps TRBD1 (5 bases). Looked up from germline, CDR1 is SGHTA and CDR2 is FQGNSA. V lost 1 base and J lost 4, with 11 bases in between. This CDR3 is 15 amino acids long. The CDR3 coding sequence is TGTGCCAGCAGCTTAGACAGGTTACCTTACAATGAGCAGTTCTTC. Its translation is CASSLDRLPYNEQFF.

The CDR3 nucleotides read TGTGCCAGCACTTCAACAGGGTATGGTTCACCCCTCCACTTT. This encodes CASTSTGYGSPLHF. This sequence joins TRBV28 and TRBJ1-6; a possible D gene is TRBD1 (6 bases). CDR1 and CDR2 (germline): MDHEN, SYDVKM. The CDR3 is 14 amino acids. V lost 7 bases and J 9 bases, leaving 16 bases between the germline ends.

V gene TRBV12-3 or TRBV12-4 combines with J gene TRBJ2-7; D assignment may be TRBD1 or TRBD2 (6 bases each). Between the trimmed V and J ends, which lost 9 bases and 3 bases, there was a span of 15 bases. The CDR3 sequence is 13 residues long. The CDR3 DNA is TGTGCCAGTCTGAGAGGGGGGTTCTACGAGCAGTACTTC. Protein: CASLRGGFYEQYF.

This clonotype was detected a few times. This chain uses TRBV12-3 or TRBV12-4 with TRBJ2-1; D may be TRBD1 or TRBD2 (6 bases each). V gave up 6 bases and J gave up 4 bases, with 16 bases separating them. There are 15 residues in the CDR3. The CDR3 protein is CASSRGPRNYNEQFF. For the CDR3, the DNA is TGTGCCAGCAGCCGGGGGCCTCGGAATTACAATGAGCAGTTCTTC.

This chain uses TRBV6-1 with TRBJ2-1, with D possibly matching TRBD2 (6 bases). The V gene's germline CDR1 is MNHNS and CDR2 SASEGT. V lost 6 bases and J 3 bases, leaving 15 bases between the germline ends. This CDR3 has 15 residues. CDR3 nucleotide sequence: TGTGCCAGCAGCCCGAGGAGGGACGACTACAATGAGCAGTTCTTC. This codes for CASSPRRDDYNEQFF.

The chain is built from TRBV20-1 and TRBJ1-2; D is possibly TRBD1 (5 bases). The CDR3 length is 16 residues. Germline lookup yields CDR1 DFQATT and CDR2 SNEGSKA (reference sequence). The germline V and J ends were trimmed by 8 bases and 2 bases, with 24 bases remaining between them. The DNA of the CDR3 is TGCAGTACTGCCGCGGGGAGGGGCAATATCAACTATGGCTACACCTTC. Translation: CSTAAGRGNINYGYTF.

The chain's CDR3 is CSAILPGQGVADTQYF. The CDR3 nucleotides read TGCAGTGCCATTCTTCCGGGACAGGGTGTGGCAGATACGCAGTATTTT. The chain carries TRBV20-1 and TRBJ2-3; TRBD1 agrees at 9 bases. CDR1 is DFQATT and CDR2 is SNEGSKA in the germline V gene (reference sequence). The CDR3 covers 16 residues. V gave up 6 bases and J gave up 4 bases; unmatched junction bases: 14.

There are many counts of this clonotype. V is TRBV20-1 and J is TRBJ2-1, with a tentative D call TRBD1 (6 bases). The CDR3 is made up of 13 amino acids. CDR1 is DFQATT and CDR2 is SNEGSKA in the germline V gene (reference sequence). Trimming took off 3 bases at V and 6 bases at J, with 12 bases between the two ends. Here the CDR3 reads CSASSPRGNEQFF. The CDR3 DNA reads as TGCAGTGCTAGCTCCCCCAGGGGCAATGAGCAGTTCTTC.

The chain employs TRBV4-3 and TRBJ2-1; 15 nucleotides agree with TRBD2. CDR1 is LGHNA, CDR2 YSLEER, per germline. The CDR3 length is 18 residues. V shed 1 base and J 4 bases; nucleotides not matched to a gene: 5. The CDR3 protein is CASSQGTSGGVPYNEQFF. CDR3 sequence (DNA): TGCGCCAGCAGCCAAGGGACTAGCGGGGGGGTTCCTTACAATGAGCAGTTCTTC.

The chain has TRBV6-9 and TRBJ2-1, with no clear D. Gene TRBJ2-7 matches the end of the DNA better, so the J call may be wrong. The CDR3 length is 16 residues. Per the germline V gene, CDR1 is MNHGY and CDR2 is SVAAGI. In DNA form, the CDR3 reads TGTGCCAGCAGTTTGGGTGGACCCCCCTCCTACAATGAGCAGTACTTC. Protein: CASSLGGPPSYNEQYF.

Notes on this clonotype: A single base separates this from a much larger clone, so it may be a read error. The chain links TRBV6-1 to TRBJ2-6; D is possibly TRBD1 (5 bases). Germline CDR1 reads MNHNS; CDR2 reads SASEGT. The CDR3 consists of 15 residues. The CDR3 coding sequence is TGTGCCAGCAGTGACGTTAGCTCTGGGGCCAACGTCCGGACTTTC. This translates into CASSDVSSGANVRTF.

The rearrangement links TRBV2 to TRBJ2-1; weak D call: TRBD2 (7 bases). The CDR3 totals 13 residues. Looked up from germline, CDR1 is SNHLY and CDR2 is FYNNEI. V was trimmed by 8 bases and J by 5 bases, leaving 13 bases between them. This CDR3 is CASLEGGDNEQFF. As DNA, the CDR3 is TGTGCCAGCCTTGAGGGGGGGGACAATGAGCAGTTCTTC.

V usage is TRBV28 and J usage is TRBJ2-7; TRBD1 matches 9 bases. Per germline, CDR1 MDHEN and CDR2 SYDVKM. Trimming removed 7 bases from V and 5 bases from J; junction bases left unmatched: 6. The CDR3 sequence is 13 residues long. The chain's CDR3 is CASTQGALDEQYF. CDR3 bases: TGTGCCAGCACACAGGGGGCGCTGGACGAGCAGTACTTC. The full variable domain, with the rest looked up from reference TRBV28 and TRBJ2-7, is DVKVTQSSRYLVKRTGEKVFLECVQDMDHENMFWYRQDPGLGLRLIYFSYDVKMKEKGDIPEGYSVSREKKERFSLILESASTNQTSMYLCASTQGALDEQYFGPGTRLTVT.

To note about this clonotype: At one end, the junction sequence differs from germline, possibly due to a read error. The chain recombines TRBV29-1 with TRBJ2-6; D possibly corresponds to TRBD1 (5 bases). This CDR3 has 14 amino acids. Germline loops: CDR1 SQVTM, CDR2 ANQGSEA. The CDR3 coding sequence is TGCAGCGTTGAGGGGTATCCTGGGGCCAACGTCCGGACTTTC. It codes for CSVEGYPGANVRTF.

J is TRBJ2-7 and V is TRBV7-3; D is perhaps TRBD1 (5 bases). The V gene's germline CDR1 is SGHTA and CDR2 FQGTGA. This CDR3 contains 15 residues. The V end lost 2 bases, the J end lost 7 bases, and 18 bases lay between the germline ends. The CDR3 coding sequence is TGTGCCAGCAGCTTACAGGGAACTAACTACAATGAGCAGTACTTC. Translating it yields CASSLQGTNYNEQYF.

The chain carries TRBV29-1 and TRBJ1-1, with 7 nucleotides matching TRBD1. CDR1 and CDR2 (germline): SQVTM, ANQGSEA. V trimming: 7 bases; J trimming: 3 bases; junction bases outside the gene matches: 8. The CDR3 contains 13 residues. The CDR3 DNA reads TGCAGCGGATCCCAGGGGGTGGACACTGAAGCTTTCTTT. It translates to CSGSQGVDTEAFF.

This clonotype was recorded only once. Mismatch with germline at one junction end may stem from a read error. The chain uses TRBV9 and TRBJ1-2; D possibly corresponds to TRBD1 (5 bases). Germline assignment: CDR1 SGDLS and CDR2 YYNGEE. This CDR3 is 14 amino acids long. CDR3 bases: TGTGCCAGCAGCTTCACGACAGACACGTTTGGCTGCACCTTC. This encodes CASSFTTDTFGCTF. The full variable domain, completed using reference TRBV9 and TRBJ1-2, is DSGVTQTPKHLITATGQRVTLRCSPRSGDLSVYWYQQSLDQGLQFLIQYYNGEERAKGNILERFSAQQFPDLHSELNLSSLELGDSALYFCASSFTTDTFGCTFGSGTRLTVV.

The rearrangement uses TRBV4-3 and TRBJ2-7, with a possible D match to TRBD2 (6 bases). V was clipped by 0 bases and J by 5 bases, with 14 bases between them. CDR3 length: 15 amino acids. Germline V gene data show CDR1 as LGHNA and CDR2 as YSLEER. DNA of the CDR3: TGCGCCAGCAGCCAAGATCGACTAGATAGGCACGAGCAGTACTTC. It is translated as CASSQDRLDRHEQYF.

This chain connects TRBV5-6 to TRBJ2-5; tentatively, D is TRBD2 (5 bases). The CDR3 consists of 14 residues. The V end was cut by 0 bases, the J end by 5 bases, with 11 bases between. Per germline, CDR1 SGHDT and CDR2 YYEEEE. CDR3 in DNA: TGTGCCAGCAGCTTGGTCGGGGTCGACGAGACCCAGTACTTC. It encodes CASSLVGVDETQYF.